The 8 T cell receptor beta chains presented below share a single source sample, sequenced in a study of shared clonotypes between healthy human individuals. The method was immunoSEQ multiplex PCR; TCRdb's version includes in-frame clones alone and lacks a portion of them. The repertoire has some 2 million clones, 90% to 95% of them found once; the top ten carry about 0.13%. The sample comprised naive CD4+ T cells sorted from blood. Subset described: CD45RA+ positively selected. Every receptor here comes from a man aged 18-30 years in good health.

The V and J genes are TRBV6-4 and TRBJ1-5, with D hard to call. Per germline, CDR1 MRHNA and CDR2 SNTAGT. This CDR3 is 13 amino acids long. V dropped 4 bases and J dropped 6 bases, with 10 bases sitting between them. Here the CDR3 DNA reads TGTGCCAGCAGTGCGGGAGGAGGTCAGCCCCAGCATTTT. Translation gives CASSAGGGQPQHF.

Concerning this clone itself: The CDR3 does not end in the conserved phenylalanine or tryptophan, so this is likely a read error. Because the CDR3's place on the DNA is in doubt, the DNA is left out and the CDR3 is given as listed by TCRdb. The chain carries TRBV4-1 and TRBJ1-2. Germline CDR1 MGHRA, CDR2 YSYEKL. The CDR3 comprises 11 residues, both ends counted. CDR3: CASSQDRASSA.

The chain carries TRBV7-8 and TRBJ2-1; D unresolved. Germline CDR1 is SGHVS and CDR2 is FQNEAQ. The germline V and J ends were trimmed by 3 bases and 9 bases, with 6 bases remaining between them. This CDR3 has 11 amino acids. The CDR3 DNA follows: TGTGCCAGCAGCTTCAGCAGTGAGCAGTTCTTC. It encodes CASSFSSEQFF.

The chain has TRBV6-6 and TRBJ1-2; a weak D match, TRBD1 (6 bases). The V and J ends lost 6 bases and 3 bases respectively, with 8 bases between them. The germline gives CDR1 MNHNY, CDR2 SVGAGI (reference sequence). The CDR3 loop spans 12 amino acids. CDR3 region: CASRQGDYGYTF. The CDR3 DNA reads TGTGCCAGCAGACAGGGTGACTATGGCTACACCTTC.

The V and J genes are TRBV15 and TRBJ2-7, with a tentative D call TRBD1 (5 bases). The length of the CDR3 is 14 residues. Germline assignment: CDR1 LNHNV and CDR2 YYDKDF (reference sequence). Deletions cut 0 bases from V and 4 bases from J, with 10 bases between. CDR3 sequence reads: CATSRDQGLYEQYF. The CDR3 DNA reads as TGTGCCACCAGCAGAGATCAGGGTCTGTACGAGCAGTACTTC.

This CDR3 reads CASSLGTGFSEQYF. CDR3 DNA sequence: TGTGCCAGCAGCTTGGGGACAGGGTTTTCCGAGCAGTACTTC. J is TRBJ2-7 and V is TRBV5-4; 8 bases map to TRBD1. This CDR3 region has 14 residues. Germline V gene sequence: CDR1 SGHNT, CDR2 YYREEE (reference sequence). With V trimmed by 0 bases and J by 6 bases, 5 bases remained unmatched.

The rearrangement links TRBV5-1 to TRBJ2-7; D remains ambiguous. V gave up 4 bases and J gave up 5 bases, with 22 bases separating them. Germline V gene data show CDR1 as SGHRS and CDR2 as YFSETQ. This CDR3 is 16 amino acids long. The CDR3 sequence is CASSPDALSIGHEQYF. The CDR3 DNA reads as TGCGCCAGCAGCCCCGATGCCCTCTCCATCGGCCACGAGCAGTACTTC.

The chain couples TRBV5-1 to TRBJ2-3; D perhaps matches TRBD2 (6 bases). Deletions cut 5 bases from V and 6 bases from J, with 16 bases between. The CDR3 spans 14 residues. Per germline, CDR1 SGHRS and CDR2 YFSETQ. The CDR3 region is CASSSGLTGDTQYF. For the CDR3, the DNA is TGCGCCAGCAGTTCGGGACTGACTGGGGATACGCAGTATTTT.